These 30 T cell receptor beta chains were all obtained from the same sample, sequenced in a study of control samples from healthy donors and cancer patients. Libraries were prepared by immunoSEQ multiplex PCR; TCRdb keeps only in-frame clonotypes and omits some of them. This table holds 120,000 or so clones, 75% to 95% found once. Sequenced sample: blood. The receptor set was obtained from a man aged 18 to 29 in good health.

The rearrangement joins TRBV5-1 to TRBJ1-6, with D possibly TRBD1 on 5 matching bases. Trimming took 4 bases from V and 7 from J, leaving 9 bases between them. Germline V gene lookup returns CDR1 SGHRS and CDR2 YFSETQ. The CDR3 length is 13 residues. CDR3 residues: CASSTDKNSPLHF. DNA of the CDR3: TGCGCCAGCAGCACGGACAAGAATTCACCCCTCCACTTT.

The chain uses TRBV27 and TRBJ2-2; D is perhaps TRBD2 (5 bases). CDR1 MNHEY and CDR2 SMNVEV come from the germline V gene (reference sequence). This CDR3 has 15 amino acids. Trimming shortened V by 7 bases and J by 5 bases, and 17 bases separated the two germline ends. The CDR3 protein is CASTSRQRSTGELFF. The DNA for the CDR3 is TGTGCCAGCACCTCGCGTCAGCGGAGTACCGGGGAGCTGTTTTTT.

The chain joins TRBV3-1 (or the pseudogene TRBV3-2) to TRBJ2-1; D is possibly TRBD2 (6 bases). Germline-derived CDR1 and CDR2 are LGHDT and YNNKEL (reference sequence). V was clipped by 1 base and J by 5 bases, with 15 bases between them. This CDR3 contains 16 residues. The CDR3 sequence is CASSQASGGYHNEQFF. The CDR3 bases are TGTGCCAGCAGCCAAGCCTCCGGGGGTTATCACAATGAGCAGTTCTTC.

The chain carries TRBV5-1 and TRBJ1-2, with a possible D match to TRBD1 (6 bases). The CDR3 consists of 14 residues. Trimming pared 3 bases from V and 5 bases from J, leaving 14 bases between. Germline CDR1 and CDR2: SGHRS and YFSETQ. The CDR3 loop is CASSSTGIRYGYTF. In DNA, the CDR3 is TGCGCCAGCAGCTCAACAGGGATTCGTTATGGCTACACCTTC. Full variable domain (remainder filled in from reference TRBV5-1 and TRBJ1-2): KAGVTQTPRYLIKTRGQQVTLSCSPISGHRSVSWYQQTPGQGLQFLFEYFSETQRNKGNFPGRFSGRQFSNSRSEMNVSTLELGDSALYLCASSSTGIRYGYTFGSGTRLTVV.

This rearrangement joins TRBV9 to TRBJ2-3; 8 positions match TRBD2. After removal of 1 base from V and 2 bases from J, the junction contained 6 bases not matched to a gene. The CDR3 is 16 amino acids. Germline assignment: CDR1 SGDLS and CDR2 YYNGEE. The CDR3 DNA is TGTGCCAGCAGCGTAAGTAGCGGGACCAACACAGATACGCAGTATTTT. It yields the protein CASSVSSGTNTDTQYF. The variable domain in full, completed from reference TRBV9 and TRBJ2-3, reads DSGVTQTPKHLITATGQRVTLRCSPRSGDLSVYWYQQSLDQGLQFLIQYYNGEERAKGNILERFSAQQFPDLHSELNLSSLELGDSALYFCASSVSSGTNTDTQYFGPGTRLTVL.

Details on this clone: At one boundary the junction diverges from the germline segment, which might be a read error. This rearrangement joins TRBV11-2 to TRBJ1-1, with D maybe TRBD1 (5 bases). CDR1 and CDR2 (germline): SGHAT, FQNNGV. The CDR3 is made up of 11 amino acids. CDR3 nucleotides: TGTGCCAGCAGCCTAGAGGGGAAAGCTTTCTTT. As protein: CASSLEGKAFF.

This chain links TRBV12-3 or TRBV12-4 with TRBJ1-5, with D perhaps TRBD1 (6 bases). The CDR3 is made up of 13 amino acids. V lost 3 bases and J lost 8, with 11 bases in between. The CDR3 is CASSLGGFKPQHF. The CDR3 nucleotides read TGTGCCAGCAGTTTGGGGGGCTTCAAGCCCCAGCATTTT.

The rearrangement joins TRBV10-3 to TRBJ2-3; TRBD1 matches 9 bases. The CDR3 length is 14 residues. After removal of 10 bases from V and 5 bases from J, the junction contained 10 bases not matched to a gene. Germline CDR1 ENHRY, CDR2 SYGVKD. The CDR3 bases are TGTGCCACCGTGGGACAGGGAGGGGGAGATACGCAGTATTTT. The encoded protein is CATVGQGGGDTQYF.

The V gene is TRBV29-1, the J gene TRBJ1-1, with a weak D call TRBD1 (5 bases). CDR1 SQVTM and CDR2 ANQGSEA come from the germline V gene. V was shortened by 6 bases and J by 4 bases, with 9 bases between the two germline ends. The CDR3 extends over 11 amino acids. The chain's CDR3 is CSVMGPTEAFF. The CDR3 DNA is TGCAGCGTCATGGGGCCCACTGAAGCTTTCTTT. The full variable domain, its missing parts supplied by reference TRBV29-1 and TRBJ1-1, is SAVISQKPSRDICQRGTSLTIQCQVDSQVTMMFWYRQQPGQSLTLIATANQGSEATYESGFVIDKFPISRPNLTFSTLTVSNMSPEDSSIYLCSVMGPTEAFFGQGTRLTVV.

This rearrangement joins TRBV6-5 to TRBJ1-5; D remains ambiguous. CDR1 is MNHEY and CDR2 is SVGAGI in the germline V gene. Between the trimmed V and J ends, which lost 4 bases and 3 bases, there was a span of 7 bases. This CDR3 contains 13 residues. CDR3 loop: CASSSNLNQPQHF. In nucleotides, the CDR3 is TGTGCCAGCAGTTCGAACCTCAATCAGCCCCAGCATTTT.

This chain uses TRBV9 with TRBJ1-2; D gene uncertain. Germline V CDR1 and CDR2: SGDLS, YYNGEE. The V gene lost 4 bases and the J gene lost 6 bases, with 13 bases spanning the gap. This CDR3 spans 13 amino acids. This CDR3 is CASSPALADGYTF. CDR3 in DNA: TGTGCCAGCAGCCCGGCCCTTGCCGATGGCTACACCTTC. Using reference TRBV9 and TRBJ1-2 for the parts outside the CDR3, the full variable domain is DSGVTQTPKHLITATGQRVTLRCSPRSGDLSVYWYQQSLDQGLQFLIQYYNGEERAKGNILERFSAQQFPDLHSELNLSSLELGDSALYFCASSPALADGYTFGSGTRLTVV.

The chain couples TRBV5-1 to TRBJ1-2; no clear D gene. The length of the CDR3 is 13 residues. Germline V gene lookup returns CDR1 SGHRS and CDR2 YFSETQ. V was pared by 0 bases and J by 2 bases, with 5 bases between. CDR3 region: CASSLAENYGYTF. The CDR3 DNA follows: TGCGCCAGCAGCTTGGCAGAGAACTATGGCTACACCTTC.

The chain links TRBV4-3 to TRBJ2-3; D not resolved. Germline values: CDR1 LGHNA, CDR2 YSLEER. Trimming shortened V by 0 bases and J by 0 bases, and 4 bases separated the two germline ends. The CDR3 extends over 14 amino acids. The CDR3 spells CASSQDSSTDTQYF. The CDR3 DNA is TGCGCCAGCAGCCAAGACTCGAGCACAGATACGCAGTATTTT.

The rearrangement links TRBV11-3 to TRBJ1-3, with D unresolved. The CDR3 totals 14 residues. CDR1 and CDR2 (germline): SGHNT, YENEEA. V was shortened by 5 bases and J by 4 bases, with 12 bases between the two germline ends. CDR3: CASSPEAKGNTIYF. DNA of the CDR3: TGTGCCAGCAGCCCTGAAGCCAAGGGAAACACCATATATTTT.

The chain uses TRBV6-6 and TRBJ2-2; 7 bases map to TRBD2. The germline V gene has CDR1 MNHNY and CDR2 SVGAGI (reference sequence). J lost 9 bases, V lost 6 bases, and 16 bases had no gene match. The CDR3 has 16 amino acids. The chain's CDR3 is CASSRISGALFRELFF. The CDR3 DNA sequence: TGTGCCAGCAGCAGGATCAGCGGGGCCCTTTTCCGGGAGCTGTTTTTT.

The rearrangement uses TRBV3-1 (or the pseudogene TRBV3-2) and TRBJ2-1; D ambiguous. Germline loops: CDR1 LGHDT, CDR2 YNNKEL (reference sequence). Trimming shortened V by 0 bases and J by 5 bases, and 11 bases separated the two germline ends. The CDR3 has 15 amino acids. CDR3 DNA sequence: TGTGCCAGCAGCCAAGATAGGTCTAGTCACAATGAGCAGTTCTTC. Translating gives CASSQDRSSHNEQFF.

This clone was counted once. The genes are TRBV14 and TRBJ2-2; D might be TRBD1 (5 bases). The CDR3 is 16 residues long. Trimming shortened V by 2 bases and J by 0 bases, and 10 bases separated the two germline ends. Germline-derived CDR1 and CDR2 are SGHDN and FVKESK. DNA for the CDR3: TGTGCCAGCAGCCAAAGGGGCAGTCCGAACACCGGGGAGCTGTTTTTT. This gives the protein CASSQRGSPNTGELFF.

This chain links TRBV7-8 with TRBJ2-1; 7 nucleotides agree with TRBD1. CDR3 size: 15 residues. The V gene's germline CDR1 is SGHVS and CDR2 FQNEAQ. Trimming cost V 4 bases and J 4 bases; bases outside gene matches: 7. CDR3 loop: CASSYSTGKYNEQFF. The CDR3, as DNA: TGTGCCAGCAGCTACTCGACAGGGAAGTACAATGAGCAGTTCTTC.

J is TRBJ2-7 and V is TRBV19, with TRBD1 identical over 9 bases. Germline-derived CDR1 and CDR2 are LNHDA and SQIVND (reference sequence). The CDR3 extends over 14 amino acids. V was pared by 4 bases and J by 5 bases, with 6 bases of the junction left unmatched. CDR3 in amino acids: CASSREQGAHEQYF. In nucleotides, the CDR3 is TGTGCCAGTAGTAGGGAACAGGGGGCGCACGAGCAGTACTTC.

This clone was observed a handful of times. This chain joins TRBV6-5 and TRBJ2-1; D might be TRBD1 (6 bases). V was shortened by 2 bases and J by 4 bases, with 12 bases between the two germline ends. Per the germline V gene, CDR1 is MNHEY and CDR2 is SVGAGI. The CDR3 is 15 residues long. CDR3 DNA sequence: TGTGCCAGCAGTTACGCCGGGACACAATACAATGAGCAGTTCTTC. Its protein product is CASSYAGTQYNEQFF.

In this sample, this clone turned up a few times. The chain joins TRBV19 to TRBJ1-1; D unresolved. This CDR3 has 17 amino acids. V lost 9 bases and J 1 base, leaving 24 bases between the germline ends. CDR1 is LNHDA, CDR2 SQIVND, per germline (reference sequence). In nucleotides, the CDR3 is TGTGCCAGCACGTACGCCTTGGGTCTGGAACCGAACACTGAAGCTTTCTTT. It specifies CASTYALGLEPNTEAFF.

There are a few counts of this clone. The rearrangement uses TRBV12-3 or TRBV12-4 and TRBJ2-7, with unresolved D. The CDR3 consists of 11 residues. Trimming stripped 3 bases from V and 6 bases from J, with 6 bases between. As DNA, the CDR3 is TGTGCCAGCAGTTTCTCAGGCGAGCAGTACTTC. Translating it yields CASSFSGEQYF.

This chain uses TRBV5-4 with TRBJ1-4; D might be TRBD1 (6 bases). The CDR3 sequence is 15 residues long. Trimming left V 4 bases short and J 8 bases short, with 18 bases between. Germline V lookup: CDR1 SGHNT, CDR2 YYREEE (reference sequence). The CDR3 DNA is TGTGCCAGCAGCCACGACCAGGGACACCCGGAAAAACTGTTTTTT. Translation gives CASSHDQGHPEKLFF.

The rearrangement joins TRBV15 to TRBJ2-2, with D hard to call. CDR3 length equals 13 residues. V dropped 0 bases and J dropped 9 bases, with 8 bases sitting between them. Germline assignment: CDR1 LNHNV and CDR2 YYDKDF (reference sequence). In nucleotides, the CDR3 is TGTGCCACCAGCAGAGATCCCCTGAGGGAGCTGTTTTTT. This gives the protein CATSRDPLRELFF.

J is TRBJ2-1 and V is TRBV2; D tentatively fits TRBD1 or TRBD2 (5 bases each). This CDR3 region has 15 residues. Germline V lookup: CDR1 SNHLY, CDR2 FYNNEI. V was shortened by 7 bases and J by 0 bases, with 13 bases between the two germline ends. CDR3 region: CASIRGESSYNEQFF. The CDR3 coding sequence is TGTGCCAGCATTAGAGGGGAGAGCTCCTACAATGAGCAGTTCTTC.

Here the CDR3 DNA reads TGTGCCAGCAGTGAAGGATGGAGTCTATATGGCTACACCTTC. Translated: CASSEGWSLYGYTF. The genes are TRBV6-1 and TRBJ1-2; D unclear. V was trimmed by 1 base and J by 5 bases, leaving 11 bases between them. The CDR3 has 14 residues. The germline gives CDR1 MNHNS, CDR2 SASEGT.

The V call is TRBV21-1, the J call TRBJ1-3. TRBV21-1 is a documented pseudogene. The CDR3 contains 15 residues. The CDR3 loop reads CASSGGTDSGNTIYF. Written as DNA, the CDR3 is TGTGCCAGCAGCGGCGGGACGGACTCTGGAAACACCATATATTTT.

The chain uses TRBV28 and TRBJ2-1; D remains ambiguous. Deletions cut 1 base from V and 0 bases from J, with 7 bases between. This CDR3 is built from 15 residues. CDR1 is MDHEN and CDR2 is SYDVKM in the germline V gene. As DNA, the CDR3 is TGTGCCAGCAGTTTATACTTGAGCTCCTACAATGAGCAGTTCTTC. It yields the protein CASSLYLSSYNEQFF.

V and J are TRBV5-1 and TRBJ1-1, with D uncertain. The germline V and J ends were trimmed by 0 bases and 11 bases, with 17 bases remaining between them. Germline lookup yields CDR1 SGHRS and CDR2 YFSETQ. CDR3 length: 14 residues. The CDR3 protein is CASSLVGPRKSAFF. The CDR3, as DNA: TGCGCCAGCAGCTTGGTGGGCCCCAGGAAAAGTGCTTTCTTT.

As DNA, the CDR3 is TGCGCCAGCAGCTTAGACACAGATACGCAGTATTTT. Translating gives CASSLDTDTQYF. The chain is built from TRBV10-2 and TRBJ2-3, with no clear D. The CDR3 has 12 residues. V was pared by 6 bases and J by 2 bases, with 6 bases between. Germline CDR1 and CDR2: WSHSY and SAAADI.